The clone carrying this T cell receptor beta chain has just a few counts. What it recognizes is unknown. TCRdb recomputed calls from the reads with MiXCR, one row per CDR3 protein. Of approximately 750,000 distinct CDR3 sequences detected, 35% appear once; the ten largest clones hold about 2.8%. This entry is derived from a study of T cell repertoires in cytomegalovirus infection. Study summary: Indications of both CMV infection and matching HLA type were provided by public TCR beta signatures.

The CDR3 length is 15 residues. Germline trimming cut 4 bases from V and 2 bases from J; bases unmatched to any gene: 5. Study-wide points: Predominance within the ex vivo response was attributable to HLA-C-restricted CMV-specific TCR beta clonotypes.

The chain has TRBV12-3 or TRBV12-4 and TRBJ1-5, with 7 positions matching TRBD1. The receptor was derived from a human donor in good health (CMV status not recorded). Some clones in this sample may be carry-over from other donors' samples. Sequencing input: PBMCs. In nucleotides, the CDR3 is TGTGCCAGCAGTTCAGGGGGTTCTGGCAATCAGCCCCAGCATTTT. It specifies CASSSGGSGNQPQHF.